This T cell receptor (beta chain) was obtained from a study of T cell repertoires in cytomegalovirus infection. Study summary: Based on public TCR beta signatures, there were indications of CMV infection and of a matching HLA type.

As concerns this clonotype: Its antigen remains unknown.

TCRdb used MiXCR to reprocess the reads, holding one entry per CDR3 protein. The table has around 710,000 distinct CDR3 sequences, almost 30% seen once. The CDR3 contains 18 residues. Germline V gene lookup returns CDR1 SGHNT and CDR2 YYREEE (reference sequence). Trimming took 0 bases from V and 2 from J; bases not matched to a gene: 5. The chain recombines TRBV5-4 with TRBJ2-6, with 10 bases that match TRBD2. Sequencing used cultured CD8+ T cells from PBMCs, obtained from culture after CMV antigen stimulation. This clonotype was sampled from a human donor in good health (CMV status not recorded). Some clones in this sample may be carry-over from other donors' samples. The CDR3 DNA sequence: TGTGCCAGCAGCTTGGAGCCAGCGGGGGGGGCTGGGGCCAACGTCCTGACTTTC. It yields the protein CASSLEPAGGAGANVLTF.